Presented here are 24 T cell receptor beta chains from one specimen sequenced in a study of T cell repertoires in cytomegalovirus infection. Their antigen targets remain unknown. TCRdb reanalysed the reads using MiXCR and keeps one entry per CDR3 protein. The repertoire has about 46,000 distinct CDR3 sequences, around 20% of them found once; the top ten carry around 18%. What was sequenced was PBMCs, sequenced either directly or after in vitro stimulation (not recorded which). These receptors were taken from a human donor in good health (CMV status not recorded). Some clones in this sample may be carry-over from other donors' samples.

The genes are TRBV7-9 and TRBJ1-1, with 11 positions matching TRBD1. This CDR3 has 16 amino acids. V was clipped by 3 bases and J by 1 base; unmatched bases: 4. Germline CDR1 is SEHNR and CDR2 is FQNEAQ (reference sequence). CDR3 DNA sequence: TGTGCCAGCAGCTTCTCGGGGACAGGGGGGAACACTGAAGCTTTCTTT. Translating it yields CASSFSGTGGNTEAFF.

This clonotype was recorded only once. The chain combines TRBV15 with TRBJ1-6; perhaps TRBD1 as D (5 bases). V was clipped by 4 bases and J by 10 bases, with 17 bases between them. Germline V gene data show CDR1 as LNHNV and CDR2 as YYDKDF (reference sequence). The CDR3 length is 15 residues. For the CDR3, the DNA is TGTGCCACCAGCACGGCCAGGGAAGCGGGATCACCCCTCCACTTT. This encodes CATSTAREAGSPLHF.

This clonotype was observed a few times. CDR3 in amino acids: CASSVSGSNIQYF. The CDR3 DNA follows: TGTGCCAGCAGTGTTAGCGGGAGCAACATTCAGTACTTC. This chain joins TRBV6-1 and TRBJ2-4; 9 bases match TRBD2. The CDR3 is made up of 13 amino acids. From germline, CDR1 is MNHNS and CDR2 SASEGT. The J segment lost 7 bases and the V segment lost 4 bases, leaving 2 bases of the junction unmatched.

This clonotype was observed a few times. This CDR3 reads CASSLVGSQETQYF. DNA of the CDR3: TGCGCCAGCAGCTTGGTTGGCAGTCAAGAGACCCAGTACTTC. V and J are TRBV5-1 and TRBJ2-5, with D uncertain. Trimming pared 0 bases from V and 2 bases from J, leaving 8 bases between. The CDR3 extends over 14 amino acids. Germline V lookup: CDR1 SGHRS, CDR2 YFSETQ.

In its sample, this clonotype was seen many times. The chain has TRBV2 and TRBJ2-1, with 12 bases fitting TRBD2. CDR1 and CDR2 (germline): SNHLY, FYNNEI. The V segment lost 4 bases and the J segment 3 bases; nucleotides outside the gene matches: 1. The CDR3 has 15 residues. For the CDR3, the DNA is TGTGCCAGCAGTGTGGGACTAGCGGGCTACAATGAGCAGTTCTTC. Translated: CASSVGLAGYNEQFF.

This clonotype appeared many times. The rearrangement joins TRBV7-2 to TRBJ1-6; the D gene is possibly TRBD1 (5 bases). The ends were cut back, 3 bases at V and 8 bases at J, with 11 bases in the middle. CDR1 and CDR2 (germline): SGHTA, FQGNSA. CDR3 length: 14 amino acids. CDR3 sequence (DNA): TGTGCCAGCAGCTTCAAGGGACTTGATTCACCCCTCCACTTT. Encoded protein: CASSFKGLDSPLHF.

CDR3 in DNA: TGTGCCAGCAGCGATCAAGAGACCCAGTACTTC. Translated, it gives CASSDQETQYF. This chain connects TRBV7-6 to TRBJ2-5, with unresolved D. Trimming removed 5 bases at V and 2 bases at J, with 3 bases between. CDR3 length equals 11 residues. Germline values: CDR1 SGHVS, CDR2 FNYEAQ.

The table lists this clonotype with a count of one. DNA of the CDR3: TGTGCCAGCAGCCAAGGTTCCGGTGGGACCCACTATGGCTACACCTTC. It encodes CASSQGSGGTHYGYTF. The V gene is TRBV14, the J gene TRBJ1-2; D perhaps matches TRBD1 (5 bases). This CDR3 has 16 amino acids. The V and J ends lost 1 base and 3 bases respectively, with 15 bases between them. CDR1 is SGHDN and CDR2 is FVKESK in the germline V gene.

This clonotype came up a few times. The chain uses TRBV4-1 and TRBJ1-2; D is possibly TRBD1 (6 bases). CDR3 length: 16 residues. Trimming took 4 bases from V and 5 from J, leaving 20 bases between them. Germline CDR1 and CDR2: MGHRA and YSYEKL. The CDR3 here is CASSLGQLMGPYGYTF. DNA of the CDR3: TGCGCCAGCAGCCTCGGACAGCTGATGGGGCCGTATGGCTACACCTTC.

This clonotype occurred many times. J is TRBJ2-4 and V is TRBV12-3 or TRBV12-4; possible D gene TRBD1, 6 bases. Trimming removed 5 bases at V and 6 bases at J, with 14 bases between. This CDR3 is built from 14 residues. The CDR3 DNA sequence: TGTGCCAGCAGTCCCGGGACGGACAGAAACATTCAGTACTTC. It is translated as CASSPGTDRNIQYF.

The V call is TRBV7-8, the J call TRBJ1-4; D is ambiguous. This CDR3 is built from 13 residues. V was pared by 2 bases and J by 5 bases, with 6 bases between. Germline V gene lookup returns CDR1 SGHVS and CDR2 FQNEAQ. CDR3 sequence (DNA): TGTGCCAGCAGCTTATTTGCCAATGAAAAACTGTTTTTT. This codes for CASSLFANEKLFF.

This clonotype has a count of ten or more. For the CDR3, the DNA is TGTGCCAGCAGTCGACGACAGGCTCGATACGAGCAGTACTTC. This sequence encodes CASSRRQARYEQYF. The chain recombines TRBV6-5 with TRBJ2-7, with a possible D match to TRBD1 (6 bases). From germline, CDR1 is MNHEY and CDR2 SVGAGI. This CDR3 comprises 14 residues. Trimming stripped 5 bases from V and 4 bases from J, with 15 bases between.

This clonotype has only a few counts. This chain connects TRBV29-1 to TRBJ2-1, with D possibly matching TRBD2 (6 bases). The CDR3 is made up of 13 amino acids. The V and J ends lost 7 bases and 7 bases respectively, with 17 bases between them. CDR1 and CDR2 (germline): SQVTM, ANQGSEA. The CDR3 nucleotides read TGCAGCGGGGGGAGAGTAGCGGCTAATGAGCAGTTCTTC. Amino acids: CSGGRVAANEQFF.

The rearrangement joins TRBV7-2 to TRBJ2-3; D might be TRBD2 (5 bases). Trimming left V 1 base short and J 6 bases short, with 14 bases between. The CDR3 loop spans 15 amino acids. Germline V gene lookup returns CDR1 SGHTA and CDR2 FQGNSA. CDR3 residues: CASSLESGSLDTQYF. DNA of the CDR3: TGTGCCAGCAGCTTAGAGTCGGGATCTCTCGATACGCAGTATTTT.

The gene calls are TRBV15 and TRBJ2-5; D call uncertain. The V gene lost 0 bases and the J gene lost 5 bases, with 7 bases spanning the gap. The CDR3 runs 13 residues. Germline V CDR1 and CDR2: LNHNV, YYDKDF (reference sequence). The CDR3 DNA reads as TGTGCCACCAGCAGAGATCTGAGGGAGACCCAGTACTTC. Protein product: CATSRDLRETQYF.

The chain couples TRBV10-3 to TRBJ1-2; D not resolved. There are 16 residues in the CDR3. Germline lookup yields CDR1 ENHRY and CDR2 SYGVKD. Trimming stripped 4 bases from V and 3 bases from J, with 18 bases between. CDR3 protein: CAISARRTDVDYGYTF. The DNA for the CDR3 is TGTGCCATCAGTGCCCGACGGACGGACGTCGACTATGGCTACACCTTC.

This clonotype was seen just once. The rearrangement uses TRBV18 and TRBJ1-2; D unresolved. The CDR3 contains 14 residues. The ends were cut back, 6 bases at V and 6 bases at J, with 17 bases in the middle. The germline V gene encodes CDR1 KGHSH and CDR2 LQKENI. The CDR3 coding sequence is TGTGCCAGCTCTACGGCACAACCCTCCCATGGCTACACCTTC. It translates to CASSTAQPSHGYTF.

This clonotype was found a few times. The rearrangement uses TRBV14 and TRBJ1-1; D is undetermined. This CDR3 spans 18 amino acids. Germline assignment: CDR1 SGHDN and CDR2 FVKESK. V gave up 1 base and J gave up 0 bases, with 18 bases separating them. In nucleotides, the CDR3 is TGTGCCAGCAGCCAAGTAAGGAGGACGGACCAGATGAACACTGAAGCTTTCTTT. It yields the protein CASSQVRRTDQMNTEAFF. The complete variable domain, with remaining parts taken from reference TRBV14 and TRBJ1-1, reads EAGVTQFPSHSVIEKGQTVTLRCDPISGHDNLYWYRRVMGKEIKFLLHFVKESKQDESGMPNNRFLAERTGGTYSTLKVQPAELEDSGVYFCASSQVRRTDQMNTEAFFGQGTRLTVV.

This clonotype was observed a handful of times. V gene TRBV7-6 combines with J gene TRBJ2-1, with 13 bases identical to TRBD2. The CDR3 sequence is 16 residues long. Unmatched junction bases numbered 7, after V lost 5 bases and J lost 6 bases. Looked up from germline, CDR1 is SGHVS and CDR2 is FNYEAQ. CDR3 nucleotide sequence: TGTGCCAGCAGCCCCACTAGCGGGAGGGATAGCAATGAGCAGTTCTTC. It codes for CASSPTSGRDSNEQFF. Drawing the rest from reference TRBV7-6 and TRBJ2-1, the complete variable domain is GAGVSQSPRYKVTKRGQDVALRCDPISGHVSLYWYRQALGQGPEFLTYFNYEAQQDKSGLPNDRFSAERPEGSISTLTIQRTEQRDSAMYRCASSPTSGRDSNEQFFGPGTRLTVL.

This sequence joins TRBV15 and TRBJ2-4; 8 nucleotides match TRBD1. Losses at the gene ends were 4 bases for V and 5 bases for J; bases not matched to a gene: 7. Germline CDR1 LNHNV, CDR2 YYDKDF (reference sequence). There are 15 residues in the CDR3. The CDR3 protein is CATSKWGQAENIQYF. The CDR3 bases are TGTGCCACCAGCAAGTGGGGACAGGCAGAAAACATTCAGTACTTC.

This clonotype was detected many times. J is TRBJ1-6 and V is TRBV6-1; possibly TRBD1 for D (5 bases). V was shortened by 4 bases and J by 7 bases, with 17 bases between the two germline ends. This CDR3 comprises 16 residues. The germline V gene has CDR1 MNHNS and CDR2 SASEGT. The CDR3 nucleotides are TGTGCCAGCAGTGCCCCCCCTGGCGCAGGGAATTCACCCCTCCACTTT. Protein sequence: CASSAPPGAGNSPLHF.

This clonotype occurred many times. The chain has TRBV7-2 and TRBJ2-3; 15 nucleotides line up with TRBD2. J gave up 6 bases and V 5 bases, and 6 bases lay outside the gene matches. Germline CDR1 reads SGHTA; CDR2 reads FQGNSA. CDR3 length: 16 amino acids. The CDR3 nucleotides read TGTGCCAGCAGCCAGGGACTAGCGGGGGGTCCGGATACGCAGTATTTT. Protein: CASSQGLAGGPDTQYF. Full variable domain (remainder filled in from reference TRBV7-2 and TRBJ2-3): GAGVSQSPSNKVTEKGKDVELRCDPISGHTALYWYRQSLGQGLEFLIYFQGNSAPDKSGLPSDRFSAERTGGSVSTLTIQRTQQEDSAVYLCASSQGLAGGPDTQYFGPGTRLTVL.

This chain connects TRBV7-2 to TRBJ2-7; D ambiguous. This CDR3 spans 14 amino acids. Germline assignment: CDR1 SGHTA and CDR2 FQGNSA. V shed 2 bases and J shed 2 bases, with 10 bases lying between them. The CDR3 DNA follows: TGTGCCAGCAGCTTAACGGCTGGCCCCTACGAGCAGTACTTC. Translating it yields CASSLTAGPYEQYF.

There are many counts of this clonotype. The CDR3 region is CASSFRGGPNTEAFF. CDR3 nucleotide sequence: TGTGCCAGCAGTTTTCGGGGAGGACCAAACACTGAAGCTTTCTTT. The chain couples TRBV27 to TRBJ1-1; D remains ambiguous. This CDR3 is built from 15 residues. From germline, CDR1 is MNHEY and CDR2 SMNVEV (reference sequence). V lost 3 bases and J 2 bases, leaving 13 bases between the germline ends.